The 30 T cell receptor beta chains presented below share a single source sample, sequenced in a study of T cells in Graves' hyperthyroidism and ophthalmopathy. Using RNA transcripts as the source, TCR beta CDR3 regions were amplified. Carried out on the TCR CDR3, a first-round RT-PCR used the HTBI primer set. Using its own MiXCR run on the multiplex PCR reads, TCRdb lists one record per CDR3 protein. The sample holds roughly 660,000 distinct CDR3 sequences, around 15% seen once. Sequencing was carried out using blood. The receptors originated from a man in his forties or fifties with Graves' hyperthyroidism.

The table lists this clonotype with many counts. The rearrangement uses TRBV14 and TRBJ2-7; D ambiguous. V was trimmed by 1 base and J by 9 bases, leaving 13 bases between them. The CDR3 extends over 13 amino acids. Germline lookup yields CDR1 SGHDN and CDR2 FVKESK. This CDR3 reads CASSQVGRVGQYF. CDR3 coding DNA: TGTGCCAGCAGCCAAGTTGGAAGGGTCGGGCAGTACTTC.

This clonotype turned up a few times. The rearrangement uses TRBV19 and TRBJ1-6; D gene uncertain. V was shortened by 3 bases and J by 8 bases, with 20 bases between the two germline ends. Germline assignment: CDR1 LNHDA and CDR2 SQIVND (reference sequence). This CDR3 region has 17 residues. The CDR3 sequence is CASSMGYDKNVDSPLHF. The CDR3, as DNA: TGTGCCAGTAGTATGGGGTACGACAAGAATGTCGATTCACCCCTCCACTTT.

This clonotype was seen a handful of times. V and J are TRBV24-1 and TRBJ2-2, with 9 positions matching TRBD1. V lost 5 bases, J lost 5 bases, and 5 bases stayed unmatched. CDR3 length equals 15 residues. From germline, CDR1 is KGHDR and CDR2 SFDVKD. CDR3 sequence (DNA): TGTGCCACCAGTGTTCCGGGACAGGGAACCGGGGAGCTGTTTTTT. Translation: CATSVPGQGTGELFF.

This clonotype showed up just a few times. The CDR3 is CASSYSLFGVNTEAFF. The DNA of the CDR3 is TGTGCCAGCAGTTACTCGCTCTTCGGGGTGAACACTGAAGCTTTCTTT. The rearrangement joins TRBV6-6 to TRBJ1-1; D not certain. The CDR3 sequence is 16 residues long. Germline CDR1 MNHNY, CDR2 SVGAGI (reference sequence). Trimming removed 0 bases at V and 0 bases at J, with 11 bases between.

This clonotype was counted between two and nine times. DNA for the CDR3: TGTGCCAGTACCGGGACTGTCAAAAATGAGCAGTTCTTC. Encoded protein: CASTGTVKNEQFF. The chain uses TRBV19 and TRBJ2-1; the D gene is possibly TRBD2 (6 bases). Trimming removed 7 bases from V and 7 bases from J, with 14 bases in between. The CDR3 spans 13 residues. Germline CDR1 LNHDA, CDR2 SQIVND (reference sequence).

At least ten counts were recorded for this clonotype. The gene calls are TRBV27 and TRBJ1-1, with D uncertain. Per the germline V gene, CDR1 is MNHEY and CDR2 is SMNVEV (reference sequence). This CDR3 comprises 14 residues. The V gene lost 3 bases and the J gene lost 3 bases, with 11 bases spanning the gap. In DNA, the CDR3 is TGTGCCAGCAGTTTTCAACGGCGGGACACTGAAGCTTTCTTT. This translates into CASSFQRRDTEAFF.

The chain uses TRBV7-2 and TRBJ2-1; 7 nucleotides agree with TRBD1. This CDR3 has 15 amino acids. Germline CDR1 is SGHTA and CDR2 is FQGNSA. Losses at the gene ends were 5 bases for V and 3 bases for J; bases not matched to a gene: 7. The CDR3 sequence is CASSPEGAVYNEQFF. The CDR3 region has the DNA TGTGCCAGCAGCCCCGAGGGGGCGGTCTACAATGAGCAGTTCTTC.

The rearrangement links TRBV30 to TRBJ2-1; D ambiguous. In germline, CDR1 is GTSNPN, CDR2 SVGIG (reference sequence). CDR3 length: 13 residues. V was clipped by 0 bases and J by 10 bases, with 13 bases between them. The CDR3 DNA reads as TGTGCCTGGAGTGTCCTTCCGGTCGGGGAGCAGTTCTTC. This sequence encodes CAWSVLPVGEQFF.

The V gene is TRBV7-6, the J gene TRBJ1-1; D not resolved. Per the germline V gene, CDR1 is SGHVS and CDR2 is FNYEAQ. V gave up 0 bases and J gave up 2 bases, with 7 bases separating them. The length of the CDR3 is 14 residues. In DNA, the CDR3 is TGTGCCAGCAGCTTAGCGGCGGCCAACACTGAAGCTTTCTTT. Its translation is CASSLAAANTEAFF.

The chain joins TRBV28 to TRBJ1-5, with TRBD1 as a possible D gene (6 bases). This CDR3 spans 13 amino acids. Germline V gene lookup returns CDR1 MDHEN and CDR2 SYDVKM. Trimming removed 7 bases at V and 3 bases at J, with 10 bases between. The CDR3 region has the DNA TGTGCCAGCAATGGGGGGCACAATCAGCCCCAGCATTTT. It yields the protein CASNGGHNQPQHF.

CDR3 amino acids: CASSSFPGVDYGYTF. The CDR3, as DNA: TGCGCCAGCAGCTCCTTTCCCGGGGTCGACTATGGCTACACCTTC. The chain links TRBV5-1 to TRBJ1-2; D ambiguous. The length of the CDR3 is 15 residues. The ends were cut back, 3 bases at V and 3 bases at J, with 15 bases in the middle. Germline CDR1 reads SGHRS; CDR2 reads YFSETQ.

In this sample, this clonotype turned up once. V is TRBV19 and J is TRBJ2-7, with TRBD1 matching over 7 bases. This CDR3 comprises 13 residues. Per germline, CDR1 LNHDA and CDR2 SQIVND (reference sequence). The ends lost 3 bases at V and 6 bases at J; junction bases unmatched: 5. CDR3 protein: CASSMTGKGEQYF. The CDR3 DNA reads TGTGCCAGTAGTATGACAGGGAAAGGCGAGCAGTACTTC.

This clonotype has ten or more counts. The gene calls are TRBV12-3 or TRBV12-4 and TRBJ2-3; the D gene is possibly TRBD1 (6 bases). Trimming removed 6 bases at V and 7 bases at J, with 11 bases between. The CDR3 sequence is 12 residues long. The CDR3 is CASSQDRYTQYF. The CDR3 DNA follows: TGTGCCAGCAGCCAGGACAGATATACGCAGTATTTT.

The gene calls are TRBV28 and TRBJ2-1; no reliable D call. The CDR3 is 10 amino acids. Looked up from germline, CDR1 is MDHEN and CDR2 is SYDVKM. Trimming removed 10 bases from V and 7 bases from J, with 8 bases in between. CDR3: CATSLNEQFF. CDR3 sequence (DNA): TGTGCCACCTCCTTGAATGAGCAGTTCTTC.

Many counts were recorded for this clonotype. The V and J genes are TRBV28 and TRBJ1-2, with D unclear. Germline V gene data show CDR1 as MDHEN and CDR2 as SYDVKM. The CDR3 runs 14 residues. V shed 3 bases and J shed 0 bases, with 8 bases lying between them. The CDR3 region is CASSLPGANYGYTF. In DNA, the CDR3 is TGTGCCAGCAGTTTGCCAGGAGCTAACTATGGCTACACCTTC.

Ten or more counts support this clonotype. V and J are TRBV28 and TRBJ1-2; D possibly corresponds to TRBD1 (6 bases). The CDR3 runs to 14 residues. Trimming took off 2 bases at V and 4 bases at J, with 11 bases between the two ends. The V gene's germline CDR1 is MDHEN and CDR2 SYDVKM. This CDR3 is CASSLPGQPYGYTF. CDR3 bases: TGTGCCAGCAGTTTACCCGGACAGCCCTATGGCTACACCTTC.

The chain employs TRBV2 and TRBJ2-1; TRBD2 is a possible D gene (7 bases). Germline V gives CDR1 SNHLY, CDR2 FYNNEI. Trimming shortened V by 5 bases and J by 15 bases, and 20 bases separated the two germline ends. The CDR3 has 13 residues. CDR3 residues: CASSKEGEGSTFF. CDR3 nucleotide sequence: TGTGCCAGCAGTAAAGAGGGGGAGGGGAGTACGTTCTTC.

This clonotype was counted ten times or more. The V call is TRBV12-3 or TRBV12-4, the J call TRBJ1-1; D uncertain. This CDR3 spans 12 amino acids. The V and J ends lost 3 bases and 1 base respectively, with 3 bases between them. In nucleotides, the CDR3 is TGTGCCAGCAGTTTCTCGAACACTGAAGCTTTCTTT. Its protein product is CASSFSNTEAFF.

This clonotype has more than one count but fewer than ten. The chain couples TRBV9 to TRBJ2-5; no reliable D call. This CDR3 spans 14 amino acids. V dropped 3 bases and J dropped 1 base, with 10 bases sitting between them. CDR1 and CDR2 (germline): SGDLS, YYNGEE. CDR3 region: CASSASGIQETQYF. CDR3 sequence (DNA): TGTGCCAGCAGCGCTTCGGGTATCCAAGAGACCCAGTACTTC.

The chain employs TRBV10-2 and TRBJ2-7, with D possibly being TRBD2 (5 bases). V lost 10 bases, J lost 2 bases, and 18 bases lay in between. The length of the CDR3 is 14 residues. Per germline, CDR1 WSHSY and CDR2 SAAADI. The CDR3 sequence is CATKGAGVAYEQYF. The DNA for the CDR3 is TGCGCCACCAAGGGAGCTGGCGTCGCCTACGAGCAGTACTTC.

The gene calls are TRBV9 and TRBJ2-3, with 7 bases aligning to TRBD1. J was trimmed by 8 bases and V by 3 bases; bases with no gene match: 9. This CDR3 spans 14 amino acids. Germline V gene lookup returns CDR1 SGDLS and CDR2 YYNGEE. CDR3 region: CASSAGQAQGTQYF. Here the CDR3 DNA reads TGTGCCAGCAGCGCAGGACAGGCGCAGGGTACGCAGTATTTT. Filled out from reference TRBV9 and TRBJ2-3, the complete variable domain reads DSGVTQTPKHLITATGQRVTLRCSPRSGDLSVYWYQQSLDQGLQFLIQYYNGEERAKGNILERFSAQQFPDLHSELNLSSLELGDSALYFCASSAGQAQGTQYFGPGTRLTVL.

The chain uses TRBV7-2 and TRBJ1-1; 8 nucleotides align to TRBD1. Per the germline V gene, CDR1 is SGHTA and CDR2 is FQGNSA. The trim removed 1 base at V and 5 bases at J, leaving 12 bases unmatched. This CDR3 comprises 17 residues. CDR3: CASSLDRLDRVGTEAFF. CDR3 sequence (DNA): TGTGCCAGCAGCTTAGATCGCTTGGACAGGGTGGGGACTGAAGCTTTCTTT.

This clonotype came up a few times. The CDR3 is CSASTLAGNEQFF. CDR3 DNA: TGCAGTGCTTCCACGCTAGCGGGAAATGAGCAGTTCTTC. The chain employs TRBV20-1 and TRBJ2-1; 9 bases line up with TRBD2. The CDR3 runs to 13 residues. Germline CDR1 is DFQATT and CDR2 is SNEGSKA (reference sequence). Germline trimming cut 5 bases from V and 7 bases from J; bases unmatched to any gene: 6.

This clonotype was seen many times. The chain combines TRBV20-1 with TRBJ2-7; 8 bases match TRBD2. The CDR3 covers 14 residues. Germline CDR1 DFQATT, CDR2 SNEGSKA (reference sequence). The trim removed 2 bases at V and 2 bases at J, leaving 5 bases unmatched. CDR3 DNA sequence: TGCAGTGCTAGACCAGGACTAGCTACCTACGAGCAGTACTTC. Translation gives CSARPGLATYEQYF.

This clonotype was seen many times. The chain is built from TRBV6-2 or TRBV6-3 and TRBJ2-7; no definite D call. This CDR3 contains 13 residues. CDR1 is MNHEY, CDR2 SVGEGT, per germline. V lost 2 bases, J lost 6 bases, and 11 bases lay in between. The CDR3 protein is CASSYPPPPEQYF. The CDR3 region has the DNA TGTGCCAGCAGTTACCCCCCGCCGCCCGAGCAGTACTTC.

This clonotype was detected ten times or more. V gene TRBV5-6 combines with J gene TRBJ1-1; 7 bases line up with TRBD1. This CDR3 spans 17 amino acids. Unmatched junction bases numbered 12, after V lost 3 bases and J lost 1 base. The germline V gene has CDR1 SGHDT and CDR2 YYEEEE. The CDR3 sequence is CASSSRISGGQNTEAFF. The CDR3 nucleotides read TGTGCCAGCAGCTCAAGAATATCAGGGGGACAGAACACTGAAGCTTTCTTT.

This clonotype was found many times. The chain carries TRBV11-1 and TRBJ2-1; TRBD2 is a possible D gene (7 bases). V was cut by 5 bases and J by 6 bases, with 17 bases left in between. This CDR3 comprises 15 residues. CDR1 and CDR2 (germline): SGHAT, FQDESV (reference sequence). CDR3 residues: CASSPQGREFNEQFF. The CDR3 DNA reads TGTGCCAGCAGCCCCCAGGGGAGGGAGTTCAATGAGCAGTTCTTC. The full variable domain, in which reference TRBV11-1 and TRBJ2-1 provide the parts outside the CDR3, is EAEVAQSPRYKITEKSQAVAFWCDPISGHATLYWYRQILGQGPELLVQFQDESVVDDSQLPKDRFSAERLKGVDSTLKIQPAELGDSAMYLCASSPQGREFNEQFFGPGTRLTVL.

V and J are TRBV24-1 and TRBJ1-5, with 10 bases lining up with TRBD1. Germline assignment: CDR1 KGHDR and CDR2 SFDVKD. V was pared by 4 bases and J by 5 bases, with 4 bases of the junction left unmatched. The CDR3 extends over 15 amino acids. CDR3 coding DNA: TGTGCCACCAGTGACCCCGGGACAGGGGATCAGCCCCAGCATTTT. Translation: CATSDPGTGDQPQHF.

This clonotype was seen repeatedly, ten times or more. The V gene is TRBV28, the J gene TRBJ2-7; no firm D call. Germline V gives CDR1 MDHEN, CDR2 SYDVKM. The CDR3 has 15 amino acids. The ends were cut back, 5 bases at V and 4 bases at J, with 18 bases in the middle. CDR3 DNA sequence: TGTGCCAGCAGTAACAGCGCCCCTGGTTGGTACGAGCAGTACTTC. Encoded protein: CASSNSAPGWYEQYF.

V is TRBV10-3 and J is TRBJ2-5; TRBD2 matches at 10 bases. Per the germline V gene, CDR1 is ENHRY and CDR2 is SYGVKD. The CDR3 covers 14 residues. The V and J ends lost 6 bases and 5 bases, in that order; junction bases with no gene match: 6. CDR3 sequence: CAIRGTSESETQYF. DNA for the CDR3: TGTGCCATCAGGGGGACTAGCGAGTCGGAGACCCAGTACTTC.